These 10 T cell receptor beta chains originate from one sample sequenced in a study of OX40 agonist ivuxolimab in advanced cancers. The library was produced with the immunoSEQ multiplex PCR assay. Not all clones reach the TCRdb copy of this immuneACCESS table, which keeps in-frame sequences only. Checked studies attribute under half of the gap to unresolved V genes and leave the rest unexplained. In this sample the table shows around 66,000 clones, roughly 85% of which occur a single time. 5.5% to 8.5% of the sample comes from the top ten. The sequencing used CD4+ or CD8+ T cells sorted from blood, collected in a trial of the OX40 agonist ivuxolimab. The source is an adult with an advanced solid tumor such as melanoma, head and neck, liver or kidney cancer.

The CDR3, as DNA: TGTGCCAGCAGCCCGGGACTAGCCGCGTCCTACGAGCAGTACGTC. This encodes CASSPGLAASYEQYV. The rearrangement joins TRBV7-2 to TRBJ2-7; 9 bases map to TRBD2. The CDR3 totals 15 residues. The J segment lost 1 base and the V segment lost 5 bases, leaving 6 bases of the junction unmatched. The germline gives CDR1 SGHTA, CDR2 FQGNSA.

The genes are TRBV2 and TRBJ2-1; 11 bases match TRBD2. Trimming removed 1 base from V and 4 bases from J; junction bases left unmatched: 3. Germline V gene lookup returns CDR1 SNHLY and CDR2 FYNNEI. The length of the CDR3 is 16 residues. The CDR3 loop reads CASSEETSGGYNEQFF. The CDR3 DNA reads as TGTGCCAGCAGTGAAGAAACTAGCGGGGGATACAATGAGCAGTTCTTC.

The V call is TRBV7-6, the J call TRBJ2-2, with 13 positions matching TRBD2. Per germline, CDR1 SGHVS and CDR2 FNYEAQ. This CDR3 has 18 amino acids. V lost 2 bases, J lost 1 base, and 4 bases stayed unmatched. CDR3 protein: CASSLRTSGGGNTGELFF. The CDR3 region has the DNA TGTGCCAGCAGCTTACGGACTAGCGGGGGTGGGAACACCGGGGAGCTGTTTTTT.

The chain uses TRBV29-1 and TRBJ2-5, with 7 bases identical to TRBD1. CDR1 is SQVTM, CDR2 ANQGSEA, per germline. J gave up 2 bases and V 3 bases, and 3 bases lay outside the gene matches. CDR3 length equals 13 residues. The CDR3 is CSVDRGTQETQYF. For the CDR3, the DNA is TGCAGCGTTGACAGGGGGACACAAGAGACCCAGTACTTC.

This chain joins TRBV27 and TRBJ1-4, with TRBD1 as a possible D gene (5 bases). Per germline, CDR1 MNHEY and CDR2 SMNVEV (reference sequence). The CDR3 spans 13 residues. Trimming left V 7 bases short and J 0 bases short, with 6 bases between. CDR3 coding DNA: TGTGCCAGCACAGGGTCAACTAATGAAAAACTGTTTTTT. As protein: CASTGSTNEKLFF.

The chain recombines TRBV7-9 with TRBJ1-2; 7 bases align to TRBD1. CDR3 length: 14 residues. Germline values: CDR1 SEHNR, CDR2 FQNEAQ (reference sequence). Trimming at V came to 4 bases and at J to 3 bases, leaving 5 bases not matched to a gene. CDR3 sequence reads: CASSWTGFDYGYTF. The CDR3 DNA reads as TGTGCCAGCAGCTGGACAGGTTTCGACTATGGCTACACCTTC.

CDR3 in amino acids: CASSSGRSYEQYV. CDR3 sequence (DNA): TGTGCCAGCTCATCGGGTCGTTCCTACGAGCAGTACGTC. The chain uses TRBV18 and TRBJ2-7; D is unclear. V was pared by 5 bases and J by 1 base, with 9 bases between. The CDR3 contains 13 residues. Germline loops: CDR1 KGHSH, CDR2 LQKENI.

This sequence joins TRBV6-4 and TRBJ1-5; D ambiguous. V lost 3 bases to trimming and J lost 5 bases, with 8 bases between them. This CDR3 is 13 amino acids long. Looked up from germline, CDR1 is MRHNA and CDR2 is SNTAGT. Written as DNA, the CDR3 is TGTGCCAGCAGTGAGGACGAGGATCAGCCCCAGCATTTT. Translated: CASSEDEDQPQHF.

The V call is TRBV2, the J call TRBJ1-1, with TRBD1 matching 10 bases. V trimming: 8 bases; J trimming: 12 bases; junction bases outside the gene matches: 12. This CDR3 is 13 amino acids long. Germline CDR1 reads SNHLY; CDR2 reads FYNNEI. The CDR3 nucleotides read TGTGCCAGCGGGGGTTGGGACAGGGGTGGACCTTTCTTT. This sequence encodes CASGGWDRGGPFF.

The gene calls are TRBV5-1 and TRBJ2-6; D gene uncertain. Looked up from germline, CDR1 is SGHRS and CDR2 is YFSETQ. V was pared by 4 bases and J by 2 bases, with 13 bases between. This CDR3 contains 16 residues. For the CDR3, the DNA is TGCGCCAGCAGCCTGGACCCATCCACTGGGGCCAACGTCCTGACTTTC. It yields the protein CASSLDPSTGANVLTF.